This T cell receptor beta chain was recovered during a study of shared clonotypes between healthy human individuals. Worth noting for this clone: No antigen is known for it.

V trimming: 1 base; J trimming: 9 bases; junction bases outside the gene matches: 8. The CDR3 is made up of 15 amino acids. Germline CDR1 reads LNHDA; CDR2 reads SQIVND (reference sequence). The naive CD8 subset, CD45RO-negative cells positively selected for CCR7, excluded terminally differentiated effector memory CD45RA+ cells. Method: immunoSEQ multiplex PCR; TCRdb's copy keeps in-frame clones and lacks some. In the table there are roughly 890,000 clones, almost 95% of which are singletons. Study-level points and caveats: Donors were few, which limited the genetic and exposure-history diversity represented.

The TCR was taken from a man aged 25-45 years in good health. V usage is TRBV19 and J usage is TRBJ2-1, with TRBD2 matching over 8 bases. The sequencing sample was made of naive CD8+ T cells sorted from blood. The CDR3 DNA sequence: TGTGCCAGTAGTATAGGATCTAGCGGGTCCCCTGAGCAGTTCTTC. Its translation is CASSIGSSGSPEQFF.